The clone carrying this TCR beta chain appeared many times. The antigen is not known. The entry originates in a study of molecular identifiers for immune sequencing clone quantification. For the study at large: In replicates, RNA from approximately 22,000 or 94,000 naive CD8 cells was divided five ways and four parts were sequenced. Study results and limitations: Naive cells had under 1% of molecules in clones above 20 RNA copies, effectors over 97%. Should identical TCR molecules share a barcode, the sizes of highly expanded clones could be underestimated.

TCR libraries were built in bulk with a published protocol and specific TCR primers. TCRdb re-called the PCR reads through MiXCR, storing one row per CDR3 protein. Of some 97,000 distinct CDR3 sequences detected, around 33% appear once; the ten largest clones hold around 4.2%. The ends lost 0 bases at V and 5 bases at J; junction bases unmatched: 2. CDR3 length: 15 residues. Germline-derived CDR1 and CDR2 are SGHDT and YYEEEE. This TCR was recovered from a human donor in good health. Some libraries in this study had Jurkat cell RNA spiked in. Sequencing used naive CD8+ T cells from blood, with Jurkat cell RNA spiked in. Regarding subset: FACS-sorted CD8+CD4-CCR7+CD45RA+ naive T cells. The gene calls are TRBV5-6 and TRBJ1-5, with 10 bases that match TRBD1. The CDR3 is CASSLGQGAYQPQHF. The CDR3 nucleotides read TGTGCCAGCAGCTTGGGACAGGGGGCATATCAGCCCCAGCATTTT.